The 7 T cell receptor beta chains below come from one sample, sequenced in a study of control samples from healthy donors and cancer patients. Clones were read by immunoSEQ multiplex PCR, and TCRdb kept only the in-frame ones, dropping some. In the table there are 120,000 to 150,000 clones, over 85% of which are singletons. The source material was blood. Every receptor here comes from a man in his late teens or twenties in good health.

This chain links TRBV30 with TRBJ2-7; the D gene is possibly TRBD2 (5 bases). Germline V CDR1 and CDR2: GTSNPN, SVGIG (reference sequence). The length of the CDR3 is 13 residues. V was pared by 2 bases and J by 7 bases, with 15 bases between. CDR3 in amino acids: CAWSSTGVGEQYF. Written as DNA, the CDR3 is TGTGCCTGGAGTTCGACCGGGGTGGGGGAGCAGTACTTC.

V and J are TRBV27 and TRBJ1-2, with 7 bases aligning to TRBD1. CDR3 length equals 13 residues. V lost 6 bases and J lost 7; bases outside the gene matches: 8. CDR1 MNHEY and CDR2 SMNVEV come from the germline V gene (reference sequence). CDR3 DNA: TGTGCCAGCAGCTTCCGACAGGGTTTTGGCTACACCTTC. Protein: CASSFRQGFGYTF.

On this clone: Other DNA sequences from this sample encode an identical CDR3 as well. The rearrangement links TRBV6-4 to TRBJ2-6; the D gene is possibly TRBD2 (5 bases). CDR1 and CDR2 from the germline V gene are MRHNA and SNTAGT. The CDR3 is 15 amino acids. Deletions cut 2 bases from V and 0 bases from J, with 5 bases between. The chain's CDR3 is CASSDGSSGANVLTF. CDR3 bases: TGTGCCAGCAGTGACGGGAGCTCTGGGGCCAACGTCCTGACTTTC.

V and J are TRBV5-6 and TRBJ2-7, with D perhaps given as TRBD1 or TRBD2 (5 bases each). The CDR3 totals 15 residues. Germline CDR1 is SGHDT and CDR2 is YYEEEE. Deletions cut 0 bases from V and 6 bases from J, with 16 bases between. CDR3 in DNA: TGTGCCAGCAGCTTGGACCCCGGGACCTCCCGCGAGCAGTACTTC. This sequence encodes CASSLDPGTSREQYF. The whole variable domain, filled in from reference TRBV5-6 and TRBJ2-7, reads DAGVTQSPTHLIKTRGQQVTLRCSPKSGHDTVSWYQQALGQGPQFIFQYYEEEERQRGNFPDRFSGHQFPNYSSELNVNALLLGDSALYLCASSLDPGTSREQYFGPGTRLTVT.

This clone was recorded only once. The rearrangement joins TRBV7-2 to TRBJ2-1, with 13 nucleotides matching TRBD2. The CDR3 covers 15 residues. Germline-derived CDR1 and CDR2 are SGHTA and FQGNSA. Germline trimming cut 5 bases from V and 10 bases from J; bases unmatched to any gene: 8. This chain's CDR3 is CASSPEVGLAGEQFF. The CDR3, as DNA: TGTGCCAGCAGCCCGGAGGTGGGACTAGCGGGGGAGCAGTTCTTC. Together with reference TRBV7-2 and TRBJ2-1, the CDR3 gives the full variable domain: GAGVSQSPSNKVTEKGKDVELRCDPISGHTALYWYRQSLGQGLEFLIYFQGNSAPDKSGLPSDRFSAERTGGSVSTLTIQRTQQEDSAVYLCASSPEVGLAGEQFFGPGTRLTVL.

The rearrangement links TRBV7-2 to TRBJ2-2; 8 bases agree with TRBD1. With V trimmed by 2 bases and J by 4 bases, 6 bases remained unmatched. Per germline, CDR1 SGHTA and CDR2 FQGNSA. CDR3 length equals 16 residues. In DNA, the CDR3 is TGTGCCAGCAGCTTAAGAACAGGGGGGAGCACCGGGGAGCTGTTTTTT. This gives the protein CASSLRTGGSTGELFF.

The chain is built from TRBV9 and TRBJ2-6, with a possible D match to TRBD1 (6 bases). The CDR3 runs to 14 residues. From germline, CDR1 is SGDLS and CDR2 YYNGEE. Between the trimmed V and J ends, which lost 4 bases and 4 bases, there was a span of 9 bases. Here the CDR3 DNA reads TGTGCCAGCAGCCCCCAGGGGGGGGCCAACGTCCTGACTTTC. This translates into CASSPQGGANVLTF. Variable domain in full (rest from reference TRBV9 and TRBJ2-6): DSGVTQTPKHLITATGQRVTLRCSPRSGDLSVYWYQQSLDQGLQFLIQYYNGEERAKGNILERFSAQQFPDLHSELNLSSLELGDSALYFCASSPQGGANVLTFGAGSRLTVL.